This T cell receptor (beta chain) was sequenced during a study of T cell responses to AZD1222 COVID-19 vaccine. Repertoires were generated with immunoSEQ multiplex PCR, while TCRdb's copy carries only in-frame clones and drops some. The repertoire holds about 150,000 clones, about 92% seen once, with 1.5% to 2% in the top ten. This specimen was peripheral blood, taken on day 0 of AZD1222 vaccination. The source of this sequence is an adult in good health.

CDR3 nucleotides: TGCGCCAGTACCACCTCCGGGGGACTCTACGAGCAGTACTTC. Translated, it gives CASTTSGGLYEQYF. V usage is TRBV5-1 and J usage is TRBJ2-7, with a tentative D call TRBD2 (6 bases). The germline gives CDR1 SGHRS, CDR2 YFSETQ. The CDR3 spans 14 residues. V gave up 8 bases and J gave up 3 bases, with 18 bases separating them.